The TCR beta chain described here comes from a study of control samples from healthy donors and cancer patients. TCRdb's table, derived via immunoSEQ multiplex PCR, lists solely in-frame clones and lacks some. The table records over 150,000 clones, approximately 92% of them present only once. CDR3 length: 13 amino acids. Trimming left V 5 bases short and J 6 bases short, with 13 bases between. The germline CDR1 and CDR2 sequences are SGHKS and YYEKEE (reference sequence). J is TRBJ2-3 and V is TRBV5-5, with unresolved D. Sequencing was carried out using blood. The clonotype comes from a man aged 18 to 35 in good health. The CDR3 reads CASRGDLRDTQYF. For the CDR3, the DNA is TGTGCCAGCAGGGGTGACCTCAGGGATACGCAGTATTTT.